This TCR beta chain derives from a study of spatial heterogeneity in lung cancer. At the level of the study: Beta-chain sequences consistently outnumbered alpha-chain sequences in detection.

This clonotype was counted ten times or more. Unique molecular identifiers, one per molecule, were present on every TCR cDNA molecule. MiXCR, run by TCRdb on the 5' RACE reads, gives a single entry per CDR3 protein. The repertoire holds about 8,400 distinct CDR3 sequences, with roughly a tenth as singletons. The sample's time point: sample taken at primary tumor resection. Patients with untreated early-stage non-small cell lung cancer, numbering approximately 79, were the donors. No cell sorting; template was whole RNA from tumor, lung tissue or PBMC. The CDR3 length is 13 residues. J gave up 12 bases and V 5 bases, and 12 bases lay outside the gene matches. CDR1 is SGHTA and CDR2 is FQGNSA in the germline V gene.

The specimen comprised normal lung tissue next to the tumor, sampled at surgery. The source is a male donor with early-stage non-small cell lung cancer. This chain joins TRBV7-2 and TRBJ2-7; 8 bases map to TRBD2. In DNA form, the CDR3 reads TGTGCCAGCAGCCCGGGACTAGAAGCCCGGCGGTACTTC. It is translated as CASSPGLEARRYF.